Below, 5 T cell receptor beta chains from the same sample are listed, as sequenced in a study of tumor-infiltrating lymphocytes in oesophageal squamous cell carcinoma. TCRdb re-analysed the PCR reads in MiXCR, keeping a single row per CDR3 protein. Among just under 20,000 distinct CDR3 sequences, approximately 40% were seen once, and the ten largest hold about 13%. Material: normal esophageal tissue next to the tumor. The receptors were gathered from a male donor with esophageal squamous cell carcinoma.

The J gene is TRBJ1-1, the V gene TRBV5-4; tentative D call: TRBD1 (5 bases). Germline loops: CDR1 SGHNT, CDR2 YYREEE (reference sequence). V was trimmed by 4 bases and J by 3 bases, leaving 10 bases between them. The CDR3 is 13 amino acids. The CDR3, as DNA: TGTGCCAGCAGCCTTGACAGATACACTGAAGCTTTCTTT. Its protein product is CASSLDRYTEAFF.

This clonotype has just a few counts. V is TRBV7-3 and J is TRBJ2-3; D uncertain. Germline CDR1 is SGHTA and CDR2 is FQGTGA. The CDR3 covers 13 residues. V was trimmed by 5 bases and J by 3 bases, leaving 9 bases between them. CDR3 sequence reads: CASSPYVTDTQYF. CDR3 sequence (DNA): TGTGCCAGCAGCCCCTACGTGACAGATACGCAGTATTTT.

The chain couples TRBV7-8 to TRBJ2-5; 8 bases line up with TRBD1. With the DNA end fitting TRBJ2-7 better, the J assignment may be wrong. This CDR3 has 15 amino acids. Germline V gives CDR1 SGHVS, CDR2 FQNEAQ. The CDR3 region has the DNA TGTGCCAGCAGCCCAGGACAGGGACCCTCCTACGAGCAGTACTTC. Its protein is CASSPGQGPSYEQYF.

The chain has TRBV12-3 or TRBV12-4 and TRBJ2-3, with TRBD2 matching 8 bases. Trimming removed 5 bases from V and 3 bases from J; junction bases left unmatched: 13. CDR3 length: 17 residues. DNA for the CDR3: TGTGCCAGCAGTAGCTCTTCGGGGCGGGGGGTAACAGATACGCAGTATTTT. The encoded protein is CASSSSSGRGVTDTQYF.

This clonotype was counted ten times or more. This CDR3 is CASSHLTGGAGKNIQYF. CDR3 coding DNA: TGTGCCAGCAGTCACCTTACAGGGGGCGCGGGCAAAAACATTCAGTACTTC. The chain employs TRBV28 and TRBJ2-4, with 9 nucleotides matching TRBD1. The CDR3 loop spans 17 amino acids. CDR1 and CDR2 from the germline V gene are MDHEN and SYDVKM. J was trimmed by 3 bases and V by 5 bases; bases with no gene match: 11.